This T cell receptor (beta chain) was sequenced in a study of cytomegalovirus exposure and HLA in healthy donors. Regarding the study as a whole: Per a later analysis, under 20,000 TCR beta sequences showed association with HLA alleles at 0.05 false discovery rate. An analysis was carried out later, and it reportedly showed fewer N-insertions in an Asian-associated ancestry cluster than the 666-donor mean.

This clone was seen only a few times. As yet, its antigen is unknown. The CDR3 loop spans 15 amino acids. Germline CDR1 is MNHNY and CDR2 is SVGAGI (reference sequence). V gave up 0 bases and J gave up 1 base, with 9 bases separating them. The study ran its PCR with 60 Vbeta and 13 Jbeta primers. Generated by immunoSEQ multiplex PCR, the TCRdb table keeps only in-frame clones and is missing some. The table has about 93,000 clones, around 84% seen once. The specimen was PBMCs. This chain joins TRBV6-6 and TRBJ1-1; unclear D gene. The sequence derives from a woman aged 40 to 50 in good health and CMV-seronegative. CDR3 amino acids: CASSYSFRQNTEAFF. CDR3 nucleotides: TGTGCCAGCAGTTACTCGTTTCGACAGAACACTGAAGCTTTCTTT.